This T cell receptor (beta chain) was sequenced during a study of T cell clusters in autoimmune cytopenias. Findings of the study overall: No cluster-lack signature appeared between secondary cytopenia and chronic lymphocytic leukemia patients, apparently due to lymphoma masking. TRB repertoire shifts in secondary cytopenia and chronic lymphocytic leukemia mostly reflected lymphoma, not autoimmunity. No experiment has yet validated the function of the T cell clusters defined in silico.

TRB rearrangements were amplified by touch-down multiplex PCR with mixed TRB-A/B primers. TCRdb reprocessed the multiplex PCR reads and stores each CDR3 protein as one record, lacking DNA. The sample's table shows 4,000 or so distinct CDR3 sequences. CDR3 length: 16 residues. Germline values: CDR1 LNHDA, CDR2 SQIVND (reference sequence). Each sample's input was roughly 270 ng genomic DNA, 30,000 to 45,000 genome equivalents. This clonotype is identified as medium-sized from frequency. The target antigen is unknown. The chain combines TRBV19 with TRBJ2-5; TCRdb names TRBD2, which stays unverified in the absence of DNA. Sequences were obtained from peripheral blood. This clonotype originated in a human donor with an autoimmune cytopenia or autoimmune hepatitis (not recorded which). The CDR3 is CASSIPTTSGSGTQYF.